Listed below are T cell receptor beta chains from one sample, sequenced in a study of PD-1 blockade in mismatch repair-deficient tumors. Sequencing was performed with immunoSEQ multiplex PCR; in TCRdb, only in-frame clones are kept and a portion is missing. The sample has roughly 130,000 clones, 88% seen once. The sample in question was peripheral blood, obtained roughly 67 weeks after starting pembrolizumab. Receptors were obtained from an adult with mismatch repair-deficient cancer. Each CDR3 is given with its conserved first and last residue. Each record gives: J gene, D gene, V gene, clone size, CDR3 DNA, CDR3 protein. A D gene is named only where the DNA matches it firmly. Clone sizes are given selectively: once, few, many, or a class where the clone is expanded.

TRBJ2-1 | TRBD2 | TRBV5-1 | - | TGCGCCAGCAGCTTGGCCGGACTAGCGGGAGCAATAAATGAGCAGTTCTTC | CASSLAGLAGAINEQFF
TRBJ2-7 | TRBD1 | TRBV5-6 | - | TGTGCCAGCAGCTTATACGACAGGGGTTACGAGCAGTACTTC | CASSLYDRGYEQYF
TRBJ1-1 | - | TRBV19 | - | TGTGCCAGTAGTGTTCCCGCGGGTAAGGGGGGCTCACCTGAAGCTTTCTTT | CASSVPAGKGGSPEAFF
TRBJ2-5 | - | TRBV11-2 | - | TGTGCCAGCAGCCCGACAGCCTCCTTCCAAGAGACCCAGTACTTC | CASSPTASFQETQYF
TRBJ2-2 | - | TRBV7-6 | - | TGTGCCAGCAGCTCACAGACAGACGAAATGGGGGAGCTGTTTTTT | CASSSQTDEMGELFF
TRBJ2-1 | TRBD2 | TRBV27 | - | TGTGCCAGCAGCTCCGGGACTAGCGGGAGAAATCATGAGCAGTTCTTC | CASSSGTSGRNHEQFF
TRBJ2-7 | - | TRBV7-2 | once | TGTGCCAGCAGCAAAAATCGAGGCAGCGCTACCTACGAGCAGTACTTC | CASSKNRGSATYEQYF
TRBJ1-1 | TRBD1 | TRBV5-1 | - | TGCGCCAGCAGCTCACAGGGACAGACCATGAACACTGAAGCTTTCTTT | CASSSQGQTMNTEAFF
TRBJ2-7 | TRBD2 | TRBV11-2 | - | TGTGCCAGCAGCTTAGGTAGCGGGACCTACGAGCAGTACTTC | CASSLGSGTYEQYF
TRBJ2-7 | - | TRBV27 | few | TGTGCCAGCAGTTTACTAGGGCCCGGCTACGAGCAGTACTTC | CASSLLGPGYEQYF
TRBJ1-5 | - | TRBV6-1 | - | TGTGCCAGCTCTGGGTACCGGGACGGTAATCAGCCCCAGCATTTT | CASSGYRDGNQPQHF
TRBJ2-2 | - | TRBV9 | few | TGTGCCAGCAGCGGTAGTTTAGGGCTCGGGGAGCTGTTTTTT | CASSGSLGLGELFF
TRBJ2-7 | - | TRBV7-2 | - | TGTGCCAGCAGGCAGCATACTGGGTCAGGGGGAGGCGAGCAGTACTTC | CASRQHTGSGGGEQYF
TRBJ1-5 | TRBD1 | TRBV6-5 | - | TGTGCCAGCGGTGACAGGGGACGCAATCAGCCCCAGCATTTT | CASGDRGRNQPQHF
TRBJ1-1 | - | TRBV25-1 | - | TGTGCCAGCAGTGAGGGGTTGGAGAGGACGACTTTCTTT | CASSEGLERTTFF
TRBJ2-2 | - | TRBV21-1 | few | TGTGCCAGCAGCAAAGGTAACAGGCCACAAACCGGGGAGCTGTTTTTT | CASSKGNRPQTGELFF
TRBJ2-3 | - | TRBV10-3 | - | TGTGCCATACGGGGGCAGGGGAGCACAGATACGCAGTATTTT | CAIRGQGSTDTQYF
TRBJ1-4 | - | TRBV4-1 | - | TGCGCCAGCAGCCAAGACGTTAGGGGAGAAAAACTGTTTTTT | CASSQDVRGEKLFF
TRBJ2-1 | - | TRBV5-8 | once | TGTGCCAGCAGCCCAATCTTGAGTGAGCAGTTCTTC | CASSPILSEQFF
TRBJ2-2 | TRBD1 | TRBV4-1 | once | TGCGCCAGCAGCCAAAGGCCCCCAGGGGGCACCGGGGAGCTGTTTTTT | CASSQRPPGGTGELFF
TRBJ2-2 | - | TRBV9 | - | TGTGCCAGCAGCGTAACAGGCTCTAACACCGGGGAGCTGTTTTTT | CASSVTGSNTGELFF
TRBJ1-2 | - | TRBV19 | - | TGTGCCAGTAGTACCTCCCTATCCAAATATGGCTACACCTTC | CASSTSLSKYGYTF
TRBJ2-5 | TRBD1 | TRBV7-9 | - | TGTGCCACCGGGAAGACAGGGTCACAAGAGACCCAGTACTTC | CATGKTGSQETQYF
TRBJ2-5 | - | TRBV7-9 | - | TGTGCCAGCAGCCCTGACAGGCAAGAGACCCAGTACTTC | CASSPDRQETQYF
TRBJ1-5 | TRBD1 | TRBV10-2 | - | TGCGCCAGCAGCCGGACAGGGGATAGCAATCAGCCCCAGCATTTT | CASSRTGDSNQPQHF
TRBJ2-3 | - | TRBV10-3 | - | TGTGCCATCAGTGATAGGACAGAAAGAAATACGCAGTATTTT | CAISDRTERNTQYF
TRBJ2-7 | - | TRBV30 | - | TGTGCCTGGAGTGTAACTGCACCTCCCTACGAGCAGTACTTC | CAWSVTAPPYEQYF
TRBJ2-7 | - | TRBV27 | few | TGTGCCAGCGGTCCGGGACAACTGAGGGGCGAGCAGTACTTC | CASGPGQLRGEQYF
TRBJ2-5 | - | TRBV11-3 | - | TGTGCCAGCAGCTTAGATCGCCCGGACTCGTACCAAGAGACCCAGTACTTC | CASSLDRPDSYQETQYF
TRBJ2-3 | TRBD1 | TRBV9 | - | TGTGCCAGCAGCTATCGGACAGGGGGCCCCACAGATACGCAGTATTTT | CASSYRTGGPTDTQYF
TRBJ2-1 | TRBD2 | TRBV27 | - | TGTGCCAGCAGTCTGGGGACTAGCAGCTACAATGAGCAGTTCTTC | CASSLGTSSYNEQFF
TRBJ2-1 | - | TRBV19 | - | TGTGCCAGTAGTATATCGGAGAGGGGCTCCTACAATGAGCAGTTCTTC | CASSISERGSYNEQFF
TRBJ2-2 | - | TRBV10-1 | - | TGCGCCAGCAGTGAGACCAGGGGAACCGGGGAGCTGTTTTTT | CASSETRGTGELFF
TRBJ1-1 | - | TRBV29-1 | - | TGCAGCGTGGACATTTGGTTGCTGAACACTGAAGCTTTCTTT | CSVDIWLLNTEAFF
TRBJ1-5 | - | TRBV7-2 | - | TGTGCCAGCAGCTTAGTTGGGGGTGGGCCCCAGCATTTT | CASSLVGGGPQHF
TRBJ2-2 | - | TRBV5-1 | - | TGCGCCAGCAGGGCCACCAGTAACGCCGGGGAGCTGTTTTTT | CASRATSNAGELFF
TRBJ1-5 | - | TRBV19 | - | TGTGCCAGTAGCAATCAGGGTTTCGGTCAGCCCCAGCATTTT | CASSNQGFGQPQHF
TRBJ2-3 | TRBD2 | TRBV19 | - | TGTGCCAGTAGTATGCTAGCGGGAGCAGATACGCAGTATTTT | CASSMLAGADTQYF
TRBJ2-5 | - | TRBV5-1 | - | TGCGCCAGCAGGGCCGCAGGGGAAGAGACCCAGTACTTC | CASRAAGEETQYF
TRBJ2-6 | - | TRBV7-9 | - | TGTGCCAGCAGCTTAAGGGGCAGTGAACCCTCTGGGGCCAACGTCCTGACTTTC | CASSLRGSEPSGANVLTF
TRBJ2-7 | TRBD1 | TRBV7-6 | few | TGTGCCAGCAGCTTAGGTCTGGGACAGGCCCACGAGCAGTACTTC | CASSLGLGQAHEQYF
TRBJ2-7 | TRBD2 | TRBV6-1 | - | TGTGCCAGCAGTGAAGGGGCGGCTAGCGGGCGCTCCACCCGCTCCTACGAGCAGTACTTC | CASSEGAASGRSTRSYEQYF